This T cell receptor (beta chain) was identified in a study of T cell responses to AZD1222 COVID-19 vaccine. Sequencing was performed with immunoSEQ multiplex PCR; in TCRdb, only in-frame clones are kept and a portion is missing. The sample lists over 100,000 clones, about 91% seen once, with around 1.7% in the top ten. The CDR3 runs to 15 residues. Germline V gene sequence: CDR1 LNHDA, CDR2 SQIVND (reference sequence). Trimming removed 5 bases at V and 2 bases at J, with 13 bases between. Only a few counts were recorded for this clone. The receptor's source is an adult in good health. The specimen was peripheral blood, collected on day 0 of AZD1222 vaccination. This chain connects TRBV19 to TRBJ1-5; D remains ambiguous. CDR3 nucleotide sequence: TGTGCCAGTAGTCCCACCCTGGGCGGCAATCAGCCCCAGCATTTT. As protein: CASSPTLGGNQPQHF.